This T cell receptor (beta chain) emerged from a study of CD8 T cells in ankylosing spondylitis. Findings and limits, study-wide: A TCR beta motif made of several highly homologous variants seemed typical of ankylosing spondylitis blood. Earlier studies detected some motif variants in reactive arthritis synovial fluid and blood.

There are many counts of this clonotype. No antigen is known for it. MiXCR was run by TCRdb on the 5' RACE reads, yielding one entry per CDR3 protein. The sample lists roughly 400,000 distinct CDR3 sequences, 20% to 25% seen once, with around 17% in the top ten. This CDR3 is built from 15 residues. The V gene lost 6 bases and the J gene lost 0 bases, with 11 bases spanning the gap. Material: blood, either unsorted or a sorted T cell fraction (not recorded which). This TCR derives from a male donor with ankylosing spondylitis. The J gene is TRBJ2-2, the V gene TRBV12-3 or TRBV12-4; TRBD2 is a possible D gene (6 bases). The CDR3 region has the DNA TGTGCCAGCAGCCGCAGACTAGCGAACACCGGGGAGCTGTTTTTT. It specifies CASSRRLANTGELFF.